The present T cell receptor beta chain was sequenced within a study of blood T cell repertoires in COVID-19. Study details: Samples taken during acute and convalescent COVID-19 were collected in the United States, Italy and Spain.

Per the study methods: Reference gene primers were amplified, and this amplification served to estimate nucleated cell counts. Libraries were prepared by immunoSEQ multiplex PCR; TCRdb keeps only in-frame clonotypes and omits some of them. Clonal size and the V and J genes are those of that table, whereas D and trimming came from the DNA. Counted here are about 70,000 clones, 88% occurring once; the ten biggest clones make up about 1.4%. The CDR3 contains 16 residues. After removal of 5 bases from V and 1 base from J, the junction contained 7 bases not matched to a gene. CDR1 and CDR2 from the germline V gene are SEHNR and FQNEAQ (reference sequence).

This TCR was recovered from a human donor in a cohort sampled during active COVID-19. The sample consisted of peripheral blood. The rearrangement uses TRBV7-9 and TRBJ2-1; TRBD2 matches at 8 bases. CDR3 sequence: CASSPTLAGSYNEQFF. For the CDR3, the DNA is TGTGCCAGCAGCCCTACATTAGCGGGGTCCTACAATGAGCAGTTCTTC.